Listed below are T cell receptor beta chains from one sample, sequenced in a study of tumor and adjacent non-tumor tissue in lung cancer. TCRdb processed the multiplex PCR reads anew with MiXCR; each CDR3 protein has one entry. The sample includes roughly 120,000 distinct CDR3 sequences, roughly 80% of them seen just once. Sequenced input: lung tumor tissue. The receptor source for this set is an older woman with non-small cell lung cancer. The CDR3 runs from the conserved cysteine through the conserved F or W. The D gene is left open where the match is weak. Clone size is given for some rows only: seen once, a few or many times, or a class if the clone is expanded.

.,TRBJ2-1,.,TRBV29-1,CSVIEGRSPYNEHFF,TGCAGCGTTATTGAGGGCAGGTCTCCCTACAATGAGCACTTCTTC
few,TRBJ1-2,.,TRBV7-9,CASSLAKDGNYGYTF,TGTGCCAGCAGCTTAGCAAAGGACGGAAACTATGGCTACACCTTC
.,TRBJ2-5,TRBD2,TRBV20-1,CSAPPSSGISQEAQYF,TGCAGTGCACCCCCTTCTAGCGGAATATCCCAAGAGGCCCAGTACTTC
.,TRBJ1-5,.,TRBV12-3/TRBV12-4,CASGLDSNQPQHF,TGTGCCAGCGGACTTGACAGCAATCAGCCCCAGCATTTT
.,TRBJ1-1,.,TRBV11-2,CASSLDIRGGALF,TGTGCCAGCAGCTTAGATATCCGGGGAGGAGCTCTCTTT
.,TRBJ2-7,.,TRBV2,CASRASVTYEQYF,TGTGCCAGCAGGGCTAGCGTAACCTACGAGCAGTACTTC
.,TRBJ1-5,.,TRBV5-6,CASSLGPYNQHQHF,TGTGCCAGCAGCTTGGGCCCGTACAATCAGCACCAGCATTTT
few,TRBJ2-2,TRBD1,TRBV6-1,CASSPLGQVSIGELFF,TGTGCCAGCAGTCCCCTAGGACAGGTATCCATTGGGGAGCTGTTTTTT
.,TRBJ2-1,.,TRBV7-9,CASSLALVSNEQFF,TGTGCCAGCAGCTTAGCGTTAGTATCCAATGAGCAGTTCTTC
.,TRBJ1-4,.,TRBV11-2,CASSRVSGYSEKLFF,TGTGCCAGCAGTCGAGTTTCAGGGTACAGTGAAAAACTGTTTTTT
once,TRBJ1-3,.,TRBV20-1,CSVRSDHYGNTIYF,TGCAGTGTTAGGTCAGACCACTATGGAAACACCATATATTTT
once,TRBJ2-1,.,TRBV11-3,CASSLWLTSGSHNEQFF,TGCGCCAGCAGCTTATGGTTGACTAGTGGGAGCCACAATGAGCAGTTCTTC
.,TRBJ1-2,.,TRBV20-1,CSAREQVGLDGYTF,TGCAGTGCTAGAGAACAGGTGGGACTGGACGGCTACACCTTC
many,TRBJ1-5,.,TRBV28,CASSLSGDLTQPQHF,TGTGCCAGCAGTTTAAGCGGGGACCTCACGCAGCCCCAGCATTTT
.,TRBJ2-1,.,TRBV7-8,CASSLEAGDSYNEQFF,TGTGCCAGCAGCTTGGAGGCAGGAGACTCCTACAATGAGCAGTTCTTC
.,TRBJ2-2,.,TRBV6-2/TRBV6-3,CASIHRRSGTGELFF,TGTGCCAGTATCCATCGAAGAAGCGGGACCGGGGAGCTGTTTTTT
many,TRBJ2-7,.,TRBV28,CASSSASLGDEQYF,TGTGCCAGCAGTTCTGCATCCCTGGGTGACGAGCAGTACTTC
.,TRBJ2-2,.,TRBV11-3,CASGLVPGRNTGELFF,TGTGCCAGCGGCTTAGTCCCAGGCAGGAACACCGGGGAGCTGTTTTTT
many,TRBJ2-1,TRBD1,TRBV10-3,CAISAGRGQGGEQFF,TGTGCCATCAGTGCAGGGAGGGGACAGGGGGGAGAGCAGTTCTTC
.,TRBJ1-1,TRBD1,TRBV29-1,CSVGPDGTGFEVFF,TGCAGTGTCGGTCCCGATGGGACAGGGTTTGAAGTTTTCTTT
.,TRBJ2-4,.,TRBV12-3/TRBV12-4,CASSAIGRNIQYF,TGTGCCAGCAGTGCTATCGGGAGAAACATTCAGTATTTC
.,TRBJ2-4,.,TRBV6-1,CASRAQDGNIQYF,TGTGCCAGCAGGGCCCAGGACGGAAACATTCAGTACTTC
many,TRBJ1-2,.,TRBV20-1,CSASISSVQGYTF,TGCAGTGCTAGTATCAGTTCAGTACAAGGCTACACCTTC
.,TRBJ2-5,.,TRBV6-2/TRBV6-3,CASISRGVSQYF,TGTGCCAGCATCTCCCGAGGGGTGTCCCAGTACTTT
.,TRBJ2-5,TRBD1,TRBV10-1,CVSSSSRTGGFETQYF,TGCGTCAGCAGCTCTAGCCGGACAGGGGGTTTCGAGACCCAGTACTTC
many,TRBJ2-7,TRBD1,TRBV28,CASSAPRQGETYEQYF,TGTGCCAGCAGTGCCCCTCGACAGGGGGAAACCTACGAGCAGTACTTC
.,TRBJ2-3,.,TRBV11-3,CASRSGPDGATDTQYF,TGTGCCAGCAGGTCAGGACCAGATGGGGCCACAGATACGCAGTATTTT
.,TRBJ2-3,TRBD2,TRBV10-1,CASSELAGAQADTQYF,TGCGCCAGCAGTGAGCTAGCGGGGGCCCAAGCCGATACGCAGTATTTT
.,TRBJ2-7,TRBD1,TRBV6-6,CASCRQTGGDYEECF,TGTGCCAGCTGTCGCCAGACAGGGGGAGACTACGAGGAGTGCTTC
.,TRBJ2-3,.,TRBV11-3,CASRMSLGDTRYF,TGTGCCAGCAGAATGAGCCTAGGTGATACGCGGTATTTT
.,TRBJ1-1,.,TRBV6-1,CASSYDNPNTEAFF,TGTGCCAGCAGCTACGACAATCCGAACACTGAAGCTTTCTTT
.,TRBJ1-1,.,TRBV7-9,CARSSIMNTEVFF,TGTGCCAGGAGTTCTATCATGAACACTGAAGTTTTCTTT
.,TRBJ1-5,.,TRBV12-3/TRBV12-4,CASSYASQPQHF,TGTGCCAGCAGTTATGCTTCTCAGCCCCAGCATTTT
.,TRBJ1-4,.,TRBV5-1,CVSSLEMGPFATSEKLFF,TGCGTCAGCAGCTTGGAAATGGGGCCCTTTGCAACTAGTGAAAAACTGTTTTTT
.,TRBJ1-4,.,TRBV4-3,CAGSPSSGGSNEKLFF,TGCGCCGGCAGCCCTAGCTCGGGGGGCTCTAATGAAAAACTGTTTTTT
.,TRBJ2-3,.,TRBV20-1,CSARMSTKTDTQYF,TGCAGTGCTAGAATGAGTACCAAGACAGATACGCAGTATTTT
.,TRBJ1-5,TRBD1,TRBV11-2,CASSKTGTDQPQHF,TGTGCCAGTAGCAAGACAGGGACTGATCAGCCCCAGCATTTT
.,TRBJ2-1,.,TRBV11-1,CDSRRGFAASSYNEQFF,TGTGACAGCAGACGGGGTTTCGCAGCAAGCTCCTACAATGAGCAGTTCTTC
.,TRBJ1-1,.,TRBV6-2/TRBV6-3,CVSGYMGSTEAFF,TGTGTCAGCGGTTACATGGGGTCAACTGAAGCTTTCTTT
.,TRBJ2-7,.,TRBV4-2,CASSQDQTTTGEQYF,TGTGCCAGCAGCCAAGATCAGACGACAACAGGCGAGCAGTACTTT
.,TRBJ1-1,.,TRBV11-2,CASSPRGIGDAEAFF,TGTGCCAGCAGCCCCCGGGGGATTGGTGACGCTGAAGCTTTCTTT
many,TRBJ1-3,.,TRBV28,CASGVAGNTIYF,TGTGCCAGCGGGGTAGCGGGGAACACCATATATTTT
.,TRBJ2-2,.,TRBV28,CASSPIGYFPHVSGELFF,TGTGCCAGCAGCCCCATTGGGTACTTTCCACACGTCTCCGGGGAGCTGTTTTTT
.,TRBJ2-7,TRBD2,TRBV4-3,CASSQDNGRGAYEQYF,TGCGCCAGCAGTCAAGATAACGGACGGGGGGCCTACGAGCAGTACTTC
.,TRBJ1-2,.,TRBV6-6,CVSSNLQDYYGYTF,TGTGTCAGTAGTAACCTGCAGGATTATTATGGTTACACCTTC
.,TRBJ2-2,.,TRBV20-1,CTARSNTGQLIF,TGCACTGCTAGATCGAACACCGGGCAGCTGATTTTT
few,TRBJ2-4,.,TRBV11-2,CASSRLGSPRNIQYF,TGTGCCAGCAGCCGTCTTGGGAGTCCCAGAAACATTCAGTACTTC
.,TRBJ2-2,TRBD1,TRBV20-1,CIARDLRGQVNTGELFF,TGCATTGCTAGAGATTTAAGAGGACAGGTGAACACCGGGGAGCTGTTTTTT
once,TRBJ2-1,.,TRBV11-3,CASSLDLTGGSHNEQFF,TGTGCCAGCAGCTTAGACTTGACTGGCGGCAGCCATAATGAGCAGTTCTTC
.,TRBJ2-7,.,TRBV28,CASSALGYEQYF,TGTGCCAGCAGTGCCCTAGGCTACGAGCAGTACTTC
.,TRBJ2-7,.,TRBV14,CASSQAWTEAYF,TGTGCCAGCAGCCAAGCCTGGACAGAGGCGTACTTC